This T cell receptor beta chain comes out of a study of T cell responses to AZD1222 COVID-19 vaccine (dated by TCRdb to about 2021). With respect to the entire study: A total of over 230 trial participants underwent TCR sequencing, of whom about 200 had received two doses of AZD1222 and some 26 had received two doses of the MenACWY control vaccine. Trial participants were enrolled by age into 18-55, 56-69 and 70-plus year subgroups, with approximately 150, 30 and 60 TCR-sequenced participants respectively.

The CDR3 regions of human TCRbeta chains were analyzed by immunosequencing. Turning to the authors' computational methods: TCRs in the repertoires were matched against a reference library of SARS-CoV-2-specific TCRs that had been generated with the MIRA antigen-specificity platform. Breadth was defined as the fraction of unique TCRs that were SARS-CoV-2-associated, and depth was defined as the fraction of total T cells that were SARS-CoV-2-associated. Using the MIRA data, every spike-specific TCR was mapped to the spike region that the TCR reacted to and assigned to either a CD4 or a CD8 class. Log10-transformed breadth and depth values were compared by one-way ANOVA with Sidak's multiple comparisons tests. The source is immuneACCESS, and TCRdb retained only in-frame sequences with V and J called. Part of the clones is not carried over; for the studies checked, unresolved V genes explain less than half of this, and the remainder is unexplained. The V and J calls and the clone size are those of that table, but D and trimming were determined from the DNA. The sample has some 130,000 clones on record, approximately 85% of them singletons. Roughly 8.7% of the sample comes from the top ten.

The CDR3 runs 17 amino acids, cysteine and phenylalanine included. The read is trimmed to its CDR3 DNA, 51 bases read in frame from base 1. CDR1 and CDR2 (MNHNS, SASEGT) derive from the germline V gene. Trimming costs V 4 bases and J 4 bases, and their ends lie 20 bases apart. General study outcomes and caveats: Conclusions about previously exposed vaccinees were limited because only five to seven AZD1222 recipients were SARS-CoV-2 seropositive at baseline. Epitopes outside the regions mutated in the B.1.351 and B.1.1.7 variants were reportedly recognized by nearly half of the unique spike-specific TCRs. Because no day 14 peak-response samples were available, repertoires were characterized only after the peak T cell response. The 56-69-year group was small, and its depth increase did not reach significance, likely because of low power. Most participants were white British and females outnumbered males, and the authors suggested that clonal diversity may have been underestimated. CD4 TCRs associated with the vaccine covered the entire spike protein, and the dominant responses were in regions 160-218 and 743-854. A significant rise in spike-specific TCR breadth and depth was observed after two AZD1222 doses relative to day 0 and relative to MenACWY recipients.

To note about this clone: The antigen this receptor binds is unknown. No qualities accompany the bases; no much larger clone lies one base away.

The time point label corresponds to: about 28 days (+/-7) after the second vaccine dose. The treatment or condition label for this specimen denotes: meningococcal conjugate vaccine given as trial control. Vaccinee samples came from UK trials COV001 and COV002, including a single-blind randomized controlled phase 2/3 trial of AZD1222 (ChAdOx1 nCoV-19) in healthy adults. Trial participant PBMC samples were collected at day 0 and day 28 after the second dose for TCRbeta chain sequencing. The sequence links TRBV6-1 to TRBJ1-5; D gene: possibly TRBD1, on 5 matching bases. This clonotype originated in an adult who received the MenACWY meningococcal vaccine as a control. The specimen comprised peripheral blood, sampled 28 days after the second dose of the MenACWY control vaccine. CDR3 region: CASSGRDGVFLNQPQHF. The DNA sequence is given as TGTGCCAGCAGTGGTAGGGACGGCGTTTTTTTGAATCAGCCCCAGCATTTT.